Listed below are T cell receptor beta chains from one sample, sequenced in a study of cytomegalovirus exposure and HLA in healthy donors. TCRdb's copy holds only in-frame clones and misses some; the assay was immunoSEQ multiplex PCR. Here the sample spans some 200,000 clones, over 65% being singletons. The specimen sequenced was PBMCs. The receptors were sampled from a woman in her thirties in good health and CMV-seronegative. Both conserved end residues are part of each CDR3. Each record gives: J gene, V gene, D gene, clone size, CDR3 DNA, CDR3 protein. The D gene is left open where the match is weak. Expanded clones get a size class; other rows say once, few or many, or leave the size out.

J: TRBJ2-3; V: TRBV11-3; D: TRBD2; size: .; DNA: TGTGCCAGCAGCTTCACTAGCGGGAATACGCAGTATTTT; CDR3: CASSFTSGNTQYF
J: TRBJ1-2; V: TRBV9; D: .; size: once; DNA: TGTGCCAGCAGCGTAGGGCCAGGCGTAGGCAGCACGGAAGTGAATGGCTACACCTTC; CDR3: CASSVGPGVGSTEVNGYTF
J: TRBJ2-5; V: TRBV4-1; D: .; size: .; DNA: TGCGCCAGCAGCCAAGATGTACGTGAGCGTTGGGAGACCCAGTACTTC; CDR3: CASSQDVRERWETQYF
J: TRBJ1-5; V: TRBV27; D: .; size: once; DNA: TGTGCCAGCAGTTTAGGGGGGGCCCGGCAGGCCCAGCATTTT; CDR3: CASSLGGARQAQHF
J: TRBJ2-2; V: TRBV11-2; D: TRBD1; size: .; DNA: TGTGCCAGCAGACGCAGACCAGACAGGGACACCGGGGAGCTGTTTTTT; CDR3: CASRRRPDRDTGELFF
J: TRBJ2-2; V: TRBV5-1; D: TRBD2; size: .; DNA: TGCGCCAGCACCGGGACTAGCGGGGGGGCCTCCGGGGAGCTGTTTTTT; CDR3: CASTGTSGGASGELFF
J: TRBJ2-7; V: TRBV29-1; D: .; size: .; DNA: TGCAGCGTTGAAGAAGGGGGACCCACCTACGAGCAGTACTTC; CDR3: CSVEEGGPTYEQYF
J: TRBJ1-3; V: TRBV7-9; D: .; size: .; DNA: TGTGCCAGCAGCTCCGAGTACTCTGGAAACACCATATATTTT; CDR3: CASSSEYSGNTIYF
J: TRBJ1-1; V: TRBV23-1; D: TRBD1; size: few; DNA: TGCGCCAGCAGTCAATGGCCTCGGGACAGGGTACCCCCAGGGAACACTGAAGCTTTCTTT; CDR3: CASSQWPRDRVPPGNTEAFF
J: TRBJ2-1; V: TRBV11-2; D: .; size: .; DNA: TGTGCCAGCAGGGCCACTGGGCGGCGGGCCAATGAGCAGTTCTTC; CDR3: CASRATGRRANEQFF
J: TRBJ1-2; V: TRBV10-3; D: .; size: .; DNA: TGTGCCATCAGTGAGTCAATAGCTAACTATGGCTACACCTTC; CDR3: CAISESIANYGYTF
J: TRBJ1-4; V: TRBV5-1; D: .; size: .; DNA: TGCGCCAGCAGGACTACAGGGACAACTAATGAAAAACTGTTTTTT; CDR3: CASRTTGTTNEKLFF
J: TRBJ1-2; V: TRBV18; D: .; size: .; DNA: TGTGCCAGCTCACCACCGGCTGGAGGGCACATCTATGGCTACACCTTC; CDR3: CASSPPAGGHIYGYTF
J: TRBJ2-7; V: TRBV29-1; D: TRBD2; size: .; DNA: TGCAGCGTTGAATTAGCGGGGGGGCAGAGGAATCCCTACGAGCAGTACTTC; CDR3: CSVELAGGQRNPYEQYF
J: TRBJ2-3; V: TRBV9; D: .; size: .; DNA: TGTGCCAGCAGCGTAGATCACACAGATACGCAGTATTTT; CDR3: CASSVDHTDTQYF
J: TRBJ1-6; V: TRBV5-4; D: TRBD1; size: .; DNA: TGTGCCAGCAGCTTGGGACAGGGGGCAGATTCACCCCTCCACTTT; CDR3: CASSLGQGADSPLHF
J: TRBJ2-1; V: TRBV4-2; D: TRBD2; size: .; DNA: TGTGCCAGCAGCCAAGGTCTAGCGGCAAACAATGAGCAGTTCTTC; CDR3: CASSQGLAANNEQFF
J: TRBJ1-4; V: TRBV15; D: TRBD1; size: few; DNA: TGTGCCACCAGCAGAGATCCCGGACAGGGTTATGAAAAACTGTTTTTT; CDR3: CATSRDPGQGYEKLFF
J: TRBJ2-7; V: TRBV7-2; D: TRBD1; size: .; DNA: TGTGCCAGCAGCCCCGGCAGGGGGCCCACCTACGAGCAGTACTTC; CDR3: CASSPGRGPTYEQYF
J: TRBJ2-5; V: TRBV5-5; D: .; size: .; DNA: TGTGCCAGCAGCTTGGAGGGGGTCCAAGAGACCCAGTACTTC; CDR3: CASSLEGVQETQYF
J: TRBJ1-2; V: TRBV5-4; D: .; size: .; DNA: TGTGCCAGCAGCTCTCCGAGGGAGGGTCCCTATGGCTACACCTTC; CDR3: CASSSPREGPYGYTF
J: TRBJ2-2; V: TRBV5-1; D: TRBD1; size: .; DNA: TGCGCCAGCAGCTCCGGACAGGGCAACACCGGGGAGCTGTTTTTT; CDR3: CASSSGQGNTGELFF
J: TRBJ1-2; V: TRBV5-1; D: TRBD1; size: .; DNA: TGCGCCAGCAGCCTGACGACAGGGCACTATGGCTACACCTTC; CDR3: CASSLTTGHYGYTF
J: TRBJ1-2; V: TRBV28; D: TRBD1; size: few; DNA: TGTGCCAGCAGTTCGGGACAGGGAGCTAAGGGCTACACCTTC; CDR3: CASSSGQGAKGYTF
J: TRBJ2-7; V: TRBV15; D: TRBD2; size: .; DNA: TGTGCCACCAGCCCTCTAGCGGGGGAATCCTACGAGCAGTACTTC; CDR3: CATSPLAGESYEQYF
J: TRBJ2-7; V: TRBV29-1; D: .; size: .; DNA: TGCAGCGTTGGTTTCTGGGAGAGCTCCTACGAGCAGTACTTC; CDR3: CSVGFWESSYEQYF
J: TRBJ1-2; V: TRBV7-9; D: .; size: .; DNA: TGTTCCAGCAGCCAACAGGTATACTATGGCTACACCTTC; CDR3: CSSSQQVYYGYTF
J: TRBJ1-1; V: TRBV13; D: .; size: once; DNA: TGTGCCAGCAGCATAACCCCCGGTGGGGCTACCACTGAAGCTTTCTTT; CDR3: CASSITPGGATTEAFF
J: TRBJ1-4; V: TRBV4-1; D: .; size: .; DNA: TGCGCCAGCAGCCTTCGCCCGGGGGCAACTAATGAAAAACTGTTTTTT; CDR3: CASSLRPGATNEKLFF
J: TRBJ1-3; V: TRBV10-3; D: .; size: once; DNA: TGTGCCATCAGTGTCCTAGCGGGAAACACCATATATTTT; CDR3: CAISVLAGNTIYF
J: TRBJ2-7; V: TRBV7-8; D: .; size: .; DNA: TGTGCCAGCCGCCCGAGGGCCTCTGGGGACGAGCAGTACTTC; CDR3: CASRPRASGDEQYF
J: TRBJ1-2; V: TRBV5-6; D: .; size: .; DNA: TGTGCCAGCAGCTCTGAATCAGGGGAGTATGGCTACCCCTTC; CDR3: CASSSESGEYGYPF
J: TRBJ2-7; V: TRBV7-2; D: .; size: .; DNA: TGTGCCATCGACAGCAGGAGCTCCTACGAGCAGTACTTC; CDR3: CAIDSRSSYEQYF
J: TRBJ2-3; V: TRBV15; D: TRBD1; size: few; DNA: TGTGCCACCAGCAGCGACAGGGGAGGCACAGATACGCAGTATTTT; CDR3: CATSSDRGGTDTQYF
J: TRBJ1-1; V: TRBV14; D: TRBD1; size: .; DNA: TGTGCCAGCAGCTTCGGACAGGGAGAGAACACTGAAGCTTTCTTT; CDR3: CASSFGQGENTEAFF
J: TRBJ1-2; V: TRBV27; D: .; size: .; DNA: TGTGCCAGCAGTTCCTCAGATTACTATGGCTACACCTTC; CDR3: CASSSSDYYGYTF
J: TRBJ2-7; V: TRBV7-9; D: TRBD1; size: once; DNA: TGTGCCAGCAGCCAGACACCGGGACAGGGTAATGGGAGGTGGGAGCAGTACTTC; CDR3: CASSQTPGQGNGRWEQYF
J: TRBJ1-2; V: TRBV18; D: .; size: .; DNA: TGTGCCAGCTCGCAAGAACAGGGCGAGGATGGCTACACCTTC; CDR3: CASSQEQGEDGYTF
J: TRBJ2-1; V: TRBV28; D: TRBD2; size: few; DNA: TGTGCCAGCAGTCTCCTAGCGGTCTCCTACAATGAGCAGTTCTTC; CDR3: CASSLLAVSYNEQFF
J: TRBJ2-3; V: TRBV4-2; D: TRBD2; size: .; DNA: TGTGCCAGCAGCCAACGCGGGACTAGCCCAGATACGCAGTATTTT; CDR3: CASSQRGTSPDTQYF
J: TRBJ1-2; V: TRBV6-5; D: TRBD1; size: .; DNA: TGTGCCAGCAGGGGGACAGGGTCTAACTATGGCTACACCTTC; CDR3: CASRGTGSNYGYTF
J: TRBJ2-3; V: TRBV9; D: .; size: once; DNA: TGTGCCCCAGGGTCGGGAGATACGCAGTATTTT; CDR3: CAPGSGDTQYF
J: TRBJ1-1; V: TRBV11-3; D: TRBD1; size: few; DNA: TGTGCCAGCAGGGATGGGACAGCGAACACTGAAGCTTTCTTT; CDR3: CASRDGTANTEAFF
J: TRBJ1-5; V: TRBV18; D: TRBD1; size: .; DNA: TGTGCCAGCTCACCTACAGGGGGCAGTCAGCCCCAGCATTTT; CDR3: CASSPTGGSQPQHF
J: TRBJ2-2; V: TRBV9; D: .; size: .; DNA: TGTGCCAGCAGCCCGACTTGGACAGTTGGAGGCACCGGGGAGCTGTTTTTT; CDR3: CASSPTWTVGGTGELFF
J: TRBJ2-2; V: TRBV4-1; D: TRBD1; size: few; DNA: TGCGCCAGCAGCCCTTGGGACAGGACCACCGGGGAGCTGTTTTTT; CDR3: CASSPWDRTTGELFF
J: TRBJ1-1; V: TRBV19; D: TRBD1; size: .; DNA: TGTGCCAGTAGTGAACGAGGGGGCTGGAACACTGAAGCTTTCTTT; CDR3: CASSERGGWNTEAFF
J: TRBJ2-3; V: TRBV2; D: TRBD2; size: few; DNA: TGTGCCAGCAGGGCGACTAGCGGGAGGACAGATACGCAGTATTTT; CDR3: CASRATSGRTDTQYF
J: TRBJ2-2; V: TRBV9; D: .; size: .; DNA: TGTGCCAGCAGCGTTGGGGGCTCCGGGGAGCTGTTTTTT; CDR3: CASSVGGSGELFF
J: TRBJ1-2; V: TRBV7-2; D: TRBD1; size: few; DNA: TGTGCCAGCAGCGCAACCGGGACAGTAGGGACCTATGGCTACACCTTC; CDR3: CASSATGTVGTYGYTF
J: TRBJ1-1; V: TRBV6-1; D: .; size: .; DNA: TGTGCCAGCAGTAAGAACAGGGCGATGAACACTGAAGCTTTCTTT; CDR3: CASSKNRAMNTEAFF
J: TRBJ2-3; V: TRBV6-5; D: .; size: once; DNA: TGTGCCAGCAGTCCTTTTGGAGTCCCAGATACGCAGTATTTT; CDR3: CASSPFGVPDTQYF
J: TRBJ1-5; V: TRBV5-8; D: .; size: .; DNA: TGTGCCAGCAGCGGAAGGGGTAATCAGCCCCAGCATTTT; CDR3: CASSGRGNQPQHF
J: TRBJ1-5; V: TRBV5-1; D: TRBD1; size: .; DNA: TGCGCCAGCAGCTTGTCGGGACAGGTCAATCAGCCCCAGCATTTT; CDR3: CASSLSGQVNQPQHF